The 21 T cell receptor beta chains listed next were all sequenced from one sample in a study of human T cells and chemical hapten exposure. Indicated time point: patch test 2, 6 weeks after DPC sensitization. Specified treatment: therapeutic diphenylcyclopropenone sensitization with weekly scalp DPC. TCRdb processed the RACE reads anew with MiXCR; each CDR3 protein has one entry. Among tens of thousands of distinct CDR3 sequences listed, less than 10% were seen once. The sequences come from whole blood, collected in connection with sensitization to the hapten diphenylcyclopropenone (DPC). These receptors came from a woman in her fifties or sixties with alopecia areata. Some clones in this sample may be carry-over from other donors' samples.

This clonotype showed up just a few times. The V and J genes are TRBV20-1 and TRBJ2-3, with D perhaps TRBD2 (5 bases). Germline assignment: CDR1 DFQATT and CDR2 SNEGSKA (reference sequence). This CDR3 spans 14 amino acids. With 3 bases removed from V and 4 bases from J, the gap between germline ends came to 14 bases. CDR3 region: CSASGSAGADTQYF. The CDR3 DNA reads TGCAGTGCTAGTGGTAGTGCGGGCGCAGATACGCAGTATTTT.

This clonotype has at least ten counts. The chain couples TRBV12-3 or TRBV12-4 to TRBJ1-1; D is unresolved. V lost 6 bases and J lost 10, with 27 bases in between. CDR3 length: 16 amino acids. In DNA form, the CDR3 reads TGTGCCAGCAGCCCCAATCGGAACCCCAAAGTAAGACGAGCTTTCTTT. Its translation is CASSPNRNPKVRRAFF.

This clonotype was detected ten times or more. V is TRBV4-1 and J is TRBJ1-6; D may be TRBD1 (6 bases). CDR3 length equals 20 residues. The ends were cut back, 3 bases at V and 2 bases at J, with 23 bases in the middle. Germline V lookup: CDR1 MGHRA, CDR2 YSYEKL. CDR3 amino acids: CASSQLQGRTRDPYNSPLHF. The CDR3 DNA is TGCGCCAGCAGCCAGTTACAGGGTCGAACCCGAGACCCCTATAATTCACCCCTCCACTTT.

There are many counts of this clonotype. This sequence joins TRBV4-3 and TRBJ2-1; possibly TRBD1 for D (5 bases). Trimming took off 9 bases at V and 7 bases at J, with 19 bases between the two ends. The CDR3 has 14 residues. Germline V CDR1 and CDR2: LGHNA, YSLEER. CDR3 in DNA: TGCGCCAGAAAGAGCAGGGTCGGTGGGAATGAGCAGTTCTTC. This sequence encodes CARKSRVGGNEQFF.

This clonotype has more than one count but fewer than ten. V and J are TRBV4-3 and TRBJ1-2; unclear D gene. Per the germline V gene, CDR1 is LGHNA and CDR2 is YSLEER. The V end lost 1 base, the J end lost 3 bases, and 9 bases lay between the germline ends. The CDR3 runs 14 residues. The CDR3 DNA reads as TGCGCCAGCAGCCAAGTTGGCAGAGACTATGGCTACACCTTC. Translating it yields CASSQVGRDYGYTF.

This clonotype was observed a few times. This sequence joins TRBV14 and TRBJ1-3; D remains ambiguous. CDR1 and CDR2 (germline): SGHDN, FVKESK. The CDR3 length is 14 residues. Trimming stripped 3 bases from V and 0 bases from J, with 6 bases between. In DNA form, the CDR3 reads TGTGCCAGCAGCCACGGCAGCTCTGGAAACACCATATATTTT. The encoded protein is CASSHGSSGNTIYF.

The chain uses TRBV7-9 and TRBJ2-3, with 12 positions matching TRBD2. The V gene's germline CDR1 is SEHNR and CDR2 FQNEAQ (reference sequence). This CDR3 spans 17 amino acids. Trimming removed 5 bases from V and 1 base from J; junction bases left unmatched: 7. This chain's CDR3 is CASSQGLAGPRTDTQYF. The CDR3, as DNA: TGTGCCAGCAGCCAGGGACTAGCGGGCCCTCGCACAGATACGCAGTATTTT.

This chain connects TRBV7-2 to TRBJ1-2; D is uncertain. V was clipped by 4 bases and J by 3 bases, with 9 bases between them. This CDR3 contains 13 residues. CDR1 is SGHTA and CDR2 is FQGNSA in the germline V gene. The CDR3 DNA sequence: TGTGCCAGCAGCTCCATACTTGACTATGGCTACACCTTC. It specifies CASSSILDYGYTF.

This clonotype was found many times. The rearrangement joins TRBV28 to TRBJ1-2, with a weak D call TRBD1 (5 bases). Germline loops: CDR1 MDHEN, CDR2 SYDVKM. The V and J ends lost 3 bases and 3 bases respectively, with 14 bases between them. The CDR3 runs 15 residues. The CDR3: CASSFGSSGDYGYTF. Written as DNA, the CDR3 is TGTGCCAGCAGTTTTGGGTCCTCGGGGGACTATGGCTACACCTTC.

On this clonotype itself: Being one base from a much bigger clone, this may be a read error. V gene TRBV28 combines with J gene TRBJ1-1, with D tentatively TRBD1 (5 bases). This CDR3 has 14 residues. The V gene lost 5 bases and the J gene lost 2 bases, with 12 bases spanning the gap. Germline-derived CDR1 and CDR2 are MDHEN and SYDVKM. The CDR3 loop is CASSQSGPNTEAFF. CDR3 bases: TGTGCCAGCAGTCAGTCGGGACCTAACACTGAAGCTTTCTTT.

This clonotype was counted only a few times. V is TRBV7-6 and J is TRBJ2-2; D is unresolved. The V gene lost 2 bases and the J gene lost 5 bases, with 9 bases spanning the gap. CDR3 length: 14 residues. Germline-derived CDR1 and CDR2 are SGHVS and FNYEAQ. Written as DNA, the CDR3 is TGTGCCAGCAGCTTACCCCAGGTTACCGGGGAGCTGTTTTTT. Amino acids: CASSLPQVTGELFF. Supplemented by reference TRBV7-6 and TRBJ2-2, the full variable domain reads GAGVSQSPRYKVTKRGQDVALRCDPISGHVSLYWYRQALGQGPEFLTYFNYEAQQDKSGLPNDRFSAERPEGSISTLTIQRTEQRDSAMYRCASSLPQVTGELFFGEGSRLTVL.

This clonotype was seen only a few times. This rearrangement joins TRBV7-6 to TRBJ2-7; D perhaps matches TRBD2 (5 bases). Per the germline V gene, CDR1 is SGHVS and CDR2 is FNYEAQ. CDR3 length equals 18 residues. Trimming cost V 1 base and J 5 bases, with 24 bases left between them. The CDR3 is CASSLVPLTAERTHEQYF. The CDR3 nucleotides are TGTGCCAGCAGCTTAGTGCCGCTAACTGCCGAACGGACTCACGAGCAGTACTTC.

The chain couples TRBV5-5 to TRBJ2-5; tentatively, D is TRBD1 (6 bases). Trimming removed 0 bases at V and 4 bases at J, with 10 bases between. The germline V gene has CDR1 SGHKS and CDR2 YYEKEE (reference sequence). This CDR3 contains 14 residues. CDR3 loop: CASSLADRPETQYF. In DNA, the CDR3 is TGTGCCAGCAGCTTGGCGGACAGACCAGAGACCCAGTACTTC. Variable domain in full (rest from reference TRBV5-5 and TRBJ2-5): DAGVTQSPTHLIKTRGQQVTLRCSPISGHKSVSWYQQVLGQGPQFIFQYYEKEERGRGNFPDRFSARQFPNYSSELNVNALLLGDSALYLCASSLADRPETQYFGPGTRLLVL.

Only a few counts were recorded for this clonotype. V usage is TRBV20-1 and J usage is TRBJ2-7; no clear D gene. V lost 5 bases, J lost 0 bases, and 11 bases lay in between. The V gene's germline CDR1 is DFQATT and CDR2 SNEGSKA (reference sequence). This CDR3 has 13 amino acids. For the CDR3, the DNA is TGCAGTGCTCACGAGATCCACTCCTACGAGCAGTACTTC. It specifies CSAHEIHSYEQYF.

The V gene is TRBV11-2, the J gene TRBJ2-7, with 8 bases lining up with TRBD1. The CDR3 spans 15 residues. J gave up 7 bases and V 5 bases, and 13 bases lay outside the gene matches. The germline CDR1 and CDR2 sequences are SGHAT and FQNNGV. In nucleotides, the CDR3 is TGTGCCAGCAGCCGGAGGACAGGGATGGTGAAAGAGCAGTACTTC. Amino acid sequence: CASSRRTGMVKEQYF.

This clonotype has just a few counts. The chain uses TRBV9 and TRBJ2-2, with TRBD2 as a possible D gene (6 bases). Trimming took off 0 bases at V and 8 bases at J, with 17 bases between the two ends. Germline CDR1 is SGDLS and CDR2 is YYNGEE. The CDR3 has 16 amino acids. CDR3 DNA sequence: TGTGCCAGCAGCGTAGCCGGGAGTGGGTTAGCGGGGGAGCTGTTTTTT. It yields the protein CASSVAGSGLAGELFF.

The rearrangement joins TRBV11-2 to TRBJ2-3, with 12 nucleotides matching TRBD2. CDR3 length: 18 amino acids. In germline, CDR1 is SGHAT, CDR2 FQNNGV. The J segment lost 2 bases and the V segment lost 3 bases, leaving 9 bases of the junction unmatched. The CDR3: CASSFFPSGGEATDTQYF. The CDR3 DNA reads as TGTGCCAGCAGCTTTTTCCCTAGCGGGGGGGAAGCCACAGATACGCAGTATTTT.

This clonotype was seen more than once but under ten times. The V and J genes are TRBV27 and TRBJ2-6; unclear D gene. V lost 5 bases to trimming and J lost 3 bases, with 8 bases between them. CDR1 and CDR2 (germline): MNHEY, SMNVEV (reference sequence). The CDR3 covers 14 residues. The CDR3 here is CASSPGLGANVLTF. CDR3 nucleotides: TGTGCCAGCAGTCCCGGCCTTGGGGCCAACGTCCTGACTTTC.

In this sample, this clonotype turned up a few times. This chain connects TRBV2 to TRBJ2-1; TRBD2 might be the D (6 bases). Trimming pared 8 bases from V and 5 bases from J, leaving 16 bases between. This CDR3 spans 14 amino acids. The germline V gene encodes CDR1 SNHLY and CDR2 FYNNEI. The CDR3 bases are TGTGCCAGCGCCGAAGTAGCGGAGGACAATGAGCAGTTCTTC. It specifies CASAEVAEDNEQFF.

This clonotype showed up many times. The CDR3 spells CASISSDTDTQYF. As DNA, the CDR3 is TGTGCCAGCATCTCGAGCGACACAGATACGCAGTATTTT. The chain has TRBV6-2 or TRBV6-3 and TRBJ2-3; no definite D call. Germline V gene lookup returns CDR1 MNHEY and CDR2 SVGEGT. V was clipped by 7 bases and J by 2 bases, with 10 bases between them. This CDR3 has 13 amino acids.

This chain joins TRBV3-1 and TRBJ2-3; 7 nucleotides line up with TRBD1. Germline CDR1 is LGHDT and CDR2 is YNNKEL (reference sequence). V dropped 4 bases and J dropped 4; count of bases not matched to a gene: 14. This CDR3 comprises 17 residues. The CDR3 here is CASSPPTGAPRADTQYF. The CDR3 nucleotides are TGTGCCAGCAGCCCCCCAACAGGGGCTCCCAGGGCAGATACGCAGTATTTT.